This TCR beta chain was retrieved from a study of blood T cells in healthy people across ages. The CDR3 is made up of 13 amino acids. Germline V gene sequence: CDR1 MNHEY, CDR2 SVGAGI. The germline V and J ends were trimmed by 1 base and 10 bases, with 11 bases remaining between them. For the second PCR, which ran for roughly 6 to 12 cycles, a sample-barcoded 5' primer and a J-beta primer mix were used. Via MiXCR, TCRdb re-called the 5' RACE reads, giving one row per CDR3 protein. The repertoire holds around 1,900,000 distinct CDR3 sequences, with approximately 39% as singletons. The sample, about 10 milliliters of peripheral blood, was drawn from each donor.

The sequencing input was blood. The receptor was derived from a human donor in good health. The genes are TRBV6-5 and TRBJ2-1; a possible D gene is TRBD2 (6 bases). CDR3 region: CASSYLEGGEQFF. In DNA, the CDR3 is TGTGCCAGCAGTTACTTAGAGGGAGGAGAGCAGTTCTTC.